This T cell receptor (beta chain) was sequenced in a study of immune evolution from preneoplasia to lung adenocarcinoma (dated by TCRdb to about 2021). Describing the broader study: HLA loss of heterozygosity was observed in approximately 7%, 15% and 30% of AIS, MIA and ADC lesions, respectively, and was not observed in any AAH lesions. The study profiled immune contexture across lung adenocarcinoma precursors and invasive adenocarcinoma using immune gene expression, TCR sequencing and multiplex immunofluorescence. Resected precursor lesions (AAH, AIS, MIA) and invasive adenocarcinomas were each compared against paired morphologically normal lung tissue. The sample size was set by how many specimens were available, not by a prior power calculation. The immune data were combined with whole exome sequencing and methylation data from the same cohort of nodules. The overall cohort comprised some 53 patients with pulmonary nodules who underwent surgical resection. TCR sequencing data were obtained from 51 patients. The study reported that 85 to 130 samples were used for TCR sequencing. POLYSOLVER was used to infer Class I HLA alleles from exome data, and LOHHLA was used to detect allele-specific HLA loss.

Using the immunoSEQ hsTCRbeta Kit, TCR beta CDR3 regions were sequenced from DNA. In the paper's pipeline: The ImmunoSEQ Analyzer was used to analyse the TCR sequencing data. T cell clonality was calculated on productive rearrangements as 1 minus Pielou's evenness. To measure T cell diversity, the inverse Simpson index was applied to productive templates. T cell density was defined as TCR beta template counts normalized to usable DNA, with usable DNA estimated by amplification and sequencing of housekeeping genes. TCR metrics were compared across histologic stages using two-sided Kruskal-Wallis tests. Entries here come from immuneACCESS through TCRdb and include only in-frame sequences with V and J called. Some clones fail to appear in such tables; in the studies checked, an unresolved V gene covers under half of the shortfall, and the cause of the remainder is unknown. V and J calls plus clone size are reproduced from that table; the DNA served to infer D and trimming. Here the sample has about 10,000 clones; about three quarters occur a single time. The top ten constitute around 4.9% of the sample.

Study-wide findings and limitations: Because every patient came from Japan and China, how well the results apply to Western populations was uncertain. The findings were based on association rather than direct causation, and larger cohorts with long-term follow-up and longitudinal biopsies were deemed needed. Compared with EGFR-mutant or double wild-type lesions, KRAS-mutant nodules had the highest T cell clonality. Normal lung showed the highest clonality, whereas later-stage lesions appeared to have higher T cell density and diversity but lower clonality. Top T cell clone frequencies were highest in normal lung and appeared to decrease progressively from AAH through AIS, MIA and invasive adenocarcinoma.

CDR1 and CDR2 were assigned from the germline V gene as MGHRA and YSYEKL. From cysteine to phenylalanine, the CDR3 is 15 amino acids long. The retained sequence is limited to the CDR3, 45 bases, with the frame set at the first base. V gives up 4 bases and J gives up 9 bases, and the segment between their germline ends measures 19 bases. In regard to this clone: The target of this receptor is not known. No base-level quality is on record; no much larger clone is a single base apart.

Resection was performed on patients in Japan or China between about 2013 and 2017. Two lung cancer pathologists independently confirmed the histologic diagnosis of each case on H&E slides. Premalignant or tumor cells were enriched for nucleic acid extraction by macro-dissection performed after pathologic assessment. FFPE tissue was used for DNA isolation with the AllPrep DNA/RNA FFPE Kit. This sequence uses TRBV4-1 and TRBJ2-1; the D call is tentative, TRBD1 or TRBD2, as each matches 6 bases. The sequence came from a person aged 65-85 years with lung adenocarcinoma. Some clones in this sample may be carry-over from other donors' samples. The sequenced material came from FFPE minimally invasive lung adenocarcinoma tissue. This specimen's cell subset or site label, per the study, means: micro-invasive lung adenocarcinoma (MIA). The DNA sequence is as follows: TGCGCCAGCAGCCCCCAGAGGGGGACGGGGGCTGAGCAGTTCTTC. Its translation reads: CASSPQRGTGAEQFF.